These 20 T cell receptor beta chains originate from one sample sequenced in a study of neurological immune-mediated disorders (dated by TCRdb to between 2019 and 2020). The library was prepared using 5' RACE. Sequencing instrument: Illumina HiSeq 2500. TCRdb took the public reads, trimmed them with fastp at Q25, ran MiXCR for clone calling and kept in-frame beta chains. Merged by CDR3 protein, the rows form single entries marked with the most common genes and DNA. The table for this sample lists nearly 45,000 distinct CDR3 sequences; under 25% of them were counted only once. The ten most abundant clones make up roughly 4.7% of the sample. This specimen's time point label, interpreted: technical triplicate 3. Material for sequencing was PBMCs. These receptors were collected from a man between 60 and 75 years old with HTLV-1-associated myelopathy (HAM/TSP).

In its sample, this clonotype was seen many times. J is TRBJ2-1 and V is TRBV5-1, with 9 positions matching TRBD2. Per germline, CDR1 SGHRS and CDR2 YFSETQ. CDR3 size: 15 residues. The V gene end was trimmed by 1 base and the J gene end by 1 base; junction bases not matched to a gene: 0. The CDR3 protein is CASSLTSGSYNEQFF. The CDR3 DNA follows: TGCGCCAGCAGCTTGACTAGCGGGTCCTACAATGAGCAGTTCTTC. Supplemented by reference TRBV5-1 and TRBJ2-1, the full variable domain reads KAGVTQTPRYLIKTRGQQVTLSCSPISGHRSVSWYQQTPGQGLQFLFEYFSETQRNKGNFPGRFSGRQFSNSRSEMNVSTLELGDSALYLCASSLTSGSYNEQFFGPGTRLTVL.

This clonotype was detected ten times or more. The chain couples TRBV18 to TRBJ1-4, with TRBD1 matching over 7 bases. CDR1 and CDR2 from the germline V gene are KGHSH and LQKENI. Germline trimming cut 3 bases from V and 4 bases from J; bases unmatched to any gene: 2. This CDR3 region has 14 residues. CDR3 amino acids: CASSPRDSNEKLFF. The CDR3 nucleotides are TGTGCCAGCTCACCGCGGGACAGTAATGAAAAACTGTTTTTT. Using reference TRBV18 and TRBJ1-4 for the parts outside the CDR3, the full variable domain is NAGVMQNPRHLVRRRGQEARLRCSPMKGHSHVYWYRQLPEEGLKFMVYLQKENIIDESGMPKERFSAEFPKEGPSILRIQQVVRGDSAAYFCASSPRDSNEKLFFGSGTQLSVL.

This clonotype was observed many times. V is TRBV20-1 and J is TRBJ2-7; 7 bases map to TRBD1. Unmatched junction bases numbered 10, after V lost 3 bases and J lost 2 bases. The V gene's germline CDR1 is DFQATT and CDR2 SNEGSKA (reference sequence). CDR3 length: 15 amino acids. CDR3 nucleotide sequence: TGCAGTGCTAGGGGGGTAGGGCAGGGGGCCTACGAGCAGTACTTC. This translates into CSARGVGQGAYEQYF.

This clonotype was recorded at least ten times. This chain joins TRBV20-1 and TRBJ2-5; a weak D match, TRBD2 (5 bases). CDR1 is DFQATT and CDR2 is SNEGSKA in the germline V gene (reference sequence). Deletions cut 4 bases from V and 5 bases from J, with 29 bases between. This CDR3 region has 18 residues. The DNA for the CDR3 is TGCAGTGCTACCCAAGGCGGGTGGGAAGGCAGACCGGGGGAGACCCAGTACTTC. Its protein is CSATQGGWEGRPGETQYF.

In its sample, this clonotype was seen many times. The V and J genes are TRBV4-1 and TRBJ1-1; perhaps TRBD1 as D (5 bases). Trimming took off 1 base at V and 1 base at J, with 22 bases between the two ends. Germline V gene sequence: CDR1 MGHRA, CDR2 YSYEKL. The CDR3 extends over 19 amino acids. CDR3 bases: TGCGCCAGCAGCCAAGGACTTCAGGGTGTTACTGATTGGAACACTGAAGCTTTCTTT. It encodes CASSQGLQGVTDWNTEAFF.

This clonotype appeared many times. This chain uses TRBV5-1 with TRBJ2-5; D is perhaps TRBD1 or TRBD2 (6 bases each). Trimming pared 5 bases from V and 2 bases from J, leaving 13 bases between. From germline, CDR1 is SGHRS and CDR2 YFSETQ. The CDR3 sequence is 14 residues long. CDR3: CASSLGGNQETQYF. The CDR3 DNA sequence: TGCGCCAGCAGTCTGGGGGGCAATCAAGAGACCCAGTACTTC. The full variable domain, in which reference TRBV5-1 and TRBJ2-5 provide the parts outside the CDR3, is KAGVTQTPRYLIKTRGQQVTLSCSPISGHRSVSWYQQTPGQGLQFLFEYFSETQRNKGNFPGRFSGRQFSNSRSEMNVSTLELGDSALYLCASSLGGNQETQYFGPGTRLLVL.

There are many counts of this clonotype. The rearrangement uses TRBV12-3 or TRBV12-4 and TRBJ2-7; 7 nucleotides line up with TRBD1. Trimming removed 2 bases from V and 3 bases from J; junction bases left unmatched: 13. This CDR3 comprises 17 residues. The DNA for the CDR3 is TGTGCCAGCAGTTTATACCTGTGGGGACAGTCAAACTACGAGCAGTACTTC. Protein: CASSLYLWGQSNYEQYF.

This clonotype was picked up many times. The chain has TRBV2 and TRBJ2-7, with D perhaps given as TRBD1 or TRBD2 (6 bases each). In germline, CDR1 is SNHLY, CDR2 FYNNEI. Trimming took off 2 bases at V and 7 bases at J, with 18 bases between the two ends. The CDR3 consists of 15 residues. CDR3 loop: CASSEWSGGGGEQYF. DNA for the CDR3: TGTGCCAGCAGTGAATGGTCCGGGGGCGGAGGGGAGCAGTACTTC.

V usage is TRBV24-1 and J usage is TRBJ1-1; no definite D call. Germline V lookup: CDR1 KGHDR, CDR2 SFDVKD. CDR3 length equals 13 residues. V was pared by 4 bases and J by 1 base, with 6 bases between. For the CDR3, the DNA is TGTGCCACCAGTGAAGAGGGGAACACTGAAGCTTTCTTT. Translating it yields CATSEEGNTEAFF.

This clonotype came up many times. J is TRBJ1-6 and V is TRBV28, with D maybe TRBD1 (6 bases). The V and J ends lost 2 bases and 11 bases respectively, with 13 bases between them. The CDR3 has 14 amino acids. The germline V gene encodes CDR1 MDHEN and CDR2 SYDVKM. In nucleotides, the CDR3 is TGTGCCAGCAGTTTAACAGGGCGTTCGCCACCCCTCCACTTT. Protein sequence: CASSLTGRSPPLHF.

This clonotype appeared many times. J is TRBJ2-3 and V is TRBV5-1, with 12 positions matching TRBD1. This CDR3 contains 14 residues. Germline CDR1 reads SGHRS; CDR2 reads YFSETQ. V lost 3 bases and J lost 10; bases outside the gene matches: 6. The CDR3 DNA reads TGCGCCAGCAGCTCGGGGACAGGGGGCGTCCCGCAGTATTTT. It is translated as CASSSGTGGVPQYF.

The chain has TRBV12-3 or TRBV12-4 and TRBJ1-5, with no clear D. The V gene lost 1 base and the J gene lost 2 bases, with 12 bases spanning the gap. The CDR3 runs to 16 residues. This chain's CDR3 is CASSLDTSPGNQPQHF. For the CDR3, the DNA is TGTGCCAGCAGTTTAGACACCAGCCCGGGCAATCAGCCCCAGCATTTT.

The count of this clonotype is one. The chain recombines TRBV25-1 with TRBJ2-1, with D tentatively TRBD2 (5 bases). Trimming took off 6 bases at V and 12 bases at J, with 15 bases between the two ends. This CDR3 spans 12 amino acids. CDR1 MGHDK and CDR2 SYGVNS come from the germline V gene. The CDR3 reads CASSGIVTRQFF. The CDR3 DNA follows: TGTGCCAGCAGCGGGATAGTAACGCGGCAGTTCTTC.

The sample holds many counts of this clonotype. The chain combines TRBV5-1 with TRBJ1-5, with D tentatively TRBD1 (6 bases). The CDR3 covers 14 residues. V lost 0 bases, J lost 6 bases, and 10 bases lay in between. The germline CDR1 and CDR2 sequences are SGHRS and YFSETQ. CDR3 region: CASSLEQGGQPQHF. CDR3 DNA sequence: TGCGCCAGCAGCTTGGAACAGGGTGGTCAGCCCCAGCATTTT.

This clonotype came up many times. J is TRBJ2-2 and V is TRBV12-3 or TRBV12-4, with 7 bases identical to TRBD1. The CDR3 spans 15 residues. The V and J ends lost 2 bases and 0 bases, in that order; junction bases with no gene match: 0. In DNA, the CDR3 is TGTGCCAGCAGTTTACAGGGGGCGAACACCGGGGAGCTGTTTTTT. Amino acids: CASSLQGANTGELFF.

This clonotype was seen many times. V is TRBV5-5 and J is TRBJ2-1; TRBD2 might be the D (6 bases). Germline loops: CDR1 SGHKS, CDR2 YYEKEE (reference sequence). CDR3 length equals 17 residues. V gave up 0 bases and J gave up 3 bases, with 16 bases separating them. This CDR3 reads CASSLADIAAYYNEQFF. The DNA of the CDR3 is TGTGCCAGCAGCTTGGCCGATATAGCGGCGTACTACAATGAGCAGTTCTTC.

As to this clonotype: The junction departs from germline at one end; a sequencing error may be responsible. The rearrangement joins TRBV5-1 to TRBJ2-7; D gene ambiguous. From germline, CDR1 is SGHRS and CDR2 YFSETQ. The CDR3 contains 14 residues. CDR3: CASSLSTGLYKQYF. CDR3 coding DNA: TGTGCCAGCAGCTTATCGACTGGTCTCTACAAGCAGTACTTC.

This clonotype was recorded at least ten times. CDR3 coding DNA: TGCAGTGCTTTAGACAGGGTGGGCTACAATGAGCAGTTCTTC. Translation gives CSALDRVGYNEQFF. The rearrangement uses TRBV20-1 and TRBJ2-1; 7 bases are shared with TRBD1. Germline V CDR1 and CDR2: DFQATT, SNEGSKA (reference sequence). The junction had 7 bases not matched to a gene; V was cut back by 5 bases and J by 3 bases. The CDR3 has 14 amino acids.

This clonotype was seen a few times. The chain recombines TRBV6-2 or TRBV6-3 with TRBJ2-5; D uncertain. Trimming took off 7 bases at V and 2 bases at J, with 14 bases between the two ends. CDR3 length: 14 residues. Germline loops: CDR1 MNHEY, CDR2 SVGEGT. CDR3 sequence reads: CASTDPLEQETQYF. The CDR3 DNA reads TGTGCCAGCACCGATCCCCTAGAGCAAGAGACCCAGTACTTC.

In its sample, this clonotype was seen many times. Here the CDR3 DNA reads TGTGCCAGCAGTGATCCTCGGACAGGGAACTACGAGCAGTACTTC. As protein: CASSDPRTGNYEQYF. This chain links TRBV25-1 with TRBJ2-7, with 8 positions matching TRBD1. Trimming cost V 3 bases and J 3 bases; bases outside gene matches: 7. CDR1 is MGHDK and CDR2 is SYGVNS in the germline V gene. CDR3 length: 15 residues.